Listed below are T cell receptor beta chains from one sample, sequenced in a study of early T cells in non-severe SARS-CoV-2 infection. TCRdb reprocessed the 5' RACE reads with MiXCR, giving one entry per CDR3 protein. The sample has some 80,000 distinct CDR3 sequences; more than 9% are singletons. Sequencing was performed on whole blood. The receptors stem from an adult who was a healthcare worker with PCR-confirmed SARS-CoV-2 infection or an uninfected control (not recorded which). Both conserved end residues are part of each CDR3. The D gene is left open where the match is weak. The size field is filled for only some rows; it gives once, few, many or a size class.

TRBJ2-7,many,TRBV7-2,14,-,TGTGCCAGCAGCTTAGATTCCGGGGGCTACGAGCAGTACTTC,CASSLDSGGYEQYF
TRBJ1-1,many,TRBV5-1,13,-,TGCGCCAGCAGCTTGGGGACAAACACTGAAGCTTTCTTT,CASSLGTNTEAFF
TRBJ1-4,few,TRBV29-1,14,-,TGCAGCGTTGAAGATAACAGGGCTGGGGAAAAACTGTTTTTT,CSVEDNRAGEKLFF
TRBJ1-3,-,TRBV9,16,-,TGTGCCAGCAGCCCAGAAAAACCCTTCTCTGGAAACACCATATATTTT,CASSPEKPFSGNTIYF
TRBJ2-7,few,TRBV21-1,17,-,TGTGCCAGCAGCGTGCTCCGGACTAGCGGGAGGGCCGTCGAGCAGTACTTC,CASSVLRTSGRAVEQYF
TRBJ1-1,few,TRBV4-3,17,-,TGCGCCAGCAGCCAGTTTCGCGGAGGAATCGGGAACACTGAAGCTTTCTTT,CASSQFRGGIGNTEAFF
TRBJ2-7,-,TRBV10-3,14,-,TGTGCCATCAGGCCCTACTCTGCGGGATACGAGCAGTACTTC,CAIRPYSAGYEQYF
TRBJ1-4,-,TRBV25-1,14,-,TGTGCCAGCAGTGTAGTGGGGCGAGGTGAAAAACTGTTTTTT,CASSVVGRGEKLFF
TRBJ1-1,few,TRBV18,14,-,TGTGCCAGCTCACCAACGGGAGGTGCCACTGAAGCTTTCTTT,CASSPTGGATEAFF
TRBJ1-2,few,TRBV6-5,16,-,TGTGCCAGCGGAAGGGGGGCCCCAACAGCCTTATATGGCTACACCTTC,CASGRGAPTALYGYTF
TRBJ2-7,many,TRBV5-4,17,TRBD2,TGTGCCATGGCCGCGGGAGGGCCCTCGAAATTGACTTACGAGCAGTACTTC,CAMAAGGPSKLTYEQYF
TRBJ2-2,few,TRBV7-9,16,TRBD1,TGTGCCAGCAGCCCACCGGGACAGGGGAGCACCGGGGAGCTGTTTTTT,CASSPPGQGSTGELFF
TRBJ1-1,-,TRBV11-2,14,-,TGTGCCAGCAGCTCCTCAACCTGGACGGGTAAAGCTTTCTTT,CASSSSTWTGKAFF
TRBJ2-1,many,TRBV7-3,17,-,TGTGCCAGCAGCTTACGGGTCAGCCTTACTTCCTACAATGAGCAGTTCTTC,CASSLRVSLTSYNEQFF
TRBJ1-1,-,TRBV5-4,12,-,TGTGCCAGCAGCTGGGGGGACACTGAAGCTTTCTTT,CASSWGDTEAFF
TRBJ2-6,-,TRBV27,14,-,TGTGCCAGCAGTTCCGCCGCTGGGGCCAACGTCCTGACTTTC,CASSSAAGANVLTF
TRBJ2-1,few,TRBV29-1,15,TRBD2,TGCAGCGTTGAGGGACTAGCGGGAGTCGGTAATGAGCAGTTCTTC,CSVEGLAGVGNEQFF
TRBJ1-3,many,TRBV7-2,12,-,TGTGCCAGCAGCGACTTAGGAAACACCATATATTTT,CASSDLGNTIYF
TRBJ2-3,-,TRBV20-1,15,-,TGCAGTGCCGCCGCGGACTACCAGAAAGTAGATACGCAGTATTTT,CSAAADYQKVDTQYF
TRBJ1-5,many,TRBV6-6,16,TRBD1,TGTGCCAGCAGCAGACTGGGGACAGGGGGAAATCAGCCCCAGCATTTT,CASSRLGTGGNQPQHF
TRBJ2-7,many,TRBV7-2,14,-,TGTGCCAGCAGCGCCCTCAGAGACTCCTACGAGCAGTACTTC,CASSALRDSYEQYF
TRBJ1-1,many,TRBV7-3,14,-,TGTGCCAGCAGCCCTAGCGGGGCATCGCCTGAAGCTTTCTTT,CASSPSGASPEAFF
TRBJ2-5,many,TRBV7-9,11,-,TGTGCCAGCAGCCCCTTGGAGACCCAGTACTTC,CASSPLETQYF
TRBJ2-5,-,TRBV19,14,-,TGTGCCACTAGGGACATTAGAATCGAAGAGACCCAGTACTTC,CATRDIRIEETQYF
TRBJ2-7,many,TRBV14,14,-,TGTGCCAGCAGCCAATTCCTGACACCCTACGAGCAGTACTTC,CASSQFLTPYEQYF
TRBJ1-2,many,TRBV18,15,-,TGTGCCAGCTCACCACCGGAGGGTAGGAACTATGGCTACACCTTC,CASSPPEGRNYGYTF
TRBJ1-5,many,TRBV5-6,15,-,TGTGCCAGCAGCCTGGGGAAGGGCAACAATCAGCCCCAGCATTTT,CASSLGKGNNQPQHF
TRBJ2-3,-,TRBV20-1,15,-,TGCAGTGCTAGGGACCCCATAACGGGCACAGATACGCAGTATTTT,CSARDPITGTDTQYF
TRBJ1-5,few,TRBV7-9,14,TRBD1,TGTGCCAGCAGCTTAGGGACAGGGGATCAGCCCCAGCATTTT,CASSLGTGDQPQHF
TRBJ2-1,few,TRBV15,14,-,TGTGCCACCAGCGCAGCAATCTCCTACAATGAGCAGTTCTTC,CATSAAISYNEQFF
TRBJ1-1,-,TRBV7-8,17,TRBD1,TGTGCCAGCAGCGCCTACCGGGACAGGAGGTCGAACACTGAAGCTTTCTTT,CASSAYRDRRSNTEAFF
TRBJ1-6,-,TRBV20-1,15,-,TGCAGTGCTAGAGACAAGGGAGCGGGGGTTTCACCCCTCCACTTT,CSARDKGAGVSPLHF
TRBJ2-7,-,TRBV7-8,11,-,TGTGCCAGCAGTTCGAACTACGAGCAGTACTTC,CASSSNYEQYF
TRBJ1-5,-,TRBV6-6,15,-,TGTGCCAGCAGTTCGGGGAGTTACCCAAATCAGCCCCAGCATTTT,CASSSGSYPNQPQHF
TRBJ2-7,-,TRBV3-1,15,-,TGTGCCAGCAGCCACGGATACGGGAGTGCCTACGAGCAGTACTTC,CASSHGYGSAYEQYF
TRBJ2-7,-,TRBV7-9,17,-,TGTGCCAGCAGCTTAGTTCCCGGTGCCGGGACCAGCTACGAGCAGTACTTC,CASSLVPGAGTSYEQYF
TRBJ1-2,many,TRBV29-1,13,-,TGCAGCGTTGAGGAGCGCTCATTCTATGGCTACACCTTC,CSVEERSFYGYTF
TRBJ2-1,-,TRBV5-1,14,-,TGCGCCAGCAGCTTGCTTGGACAGGGAGGGGTTCAGTTCTTC,CASSLLGQGGVQFF
TRBJ1-5,many,TRBV18,15,-,TGTGCCAGCTCACCAGGCGGCGGGTTCAATCAGCCCCAGCATTTT,CASSPGGGFNQPQHF
TRBJ2-1,few,TRBV7-2,13,-,TGTGCCAGCAGCGTAAAGGGACCTCATGAGCAGTTCTTC,CASSVKGPHEQFF
TRBJ2-1,few,TRBV19,16,TRBD2,TGTGCCAGTAGCATAACTAGCGGGACCTCCTACAATGAGCAGTTCTTC,CASSITSGTSYNEQFF
TRBJ2-1,few,TRBV7-2,13,TRBD2,TGTGCCAGCAGCTTAGAGACGCGGGAGAAGCAGTTCTTC,CASSLETREKQFF
TRBJ1-2,few,TRBV4-3,15,TRBD1,TGCGCCAGCAGCCAAGAAGGCGGGGACAGCTATGGCTACACCTTC,CASSQEGGDSYGYTF
TRBJ2-1,-,TRBV7-9,17,TRBD2,TGTGCCAGCAGCTTAGCGCTTACGGGAGGAACCTACAATGAGCAGTTCTTC,CASSLALTGGTYNEQFF
TRBJ1-5,few,TRBV12-3/TRBV12-4,17,-,TGTGCCAGCAGTTTAGGTCAGGGAACTTTTAGCAATCAGCCCCAGCATTTT,CASSLGQGTFSNQPQHF
TRBJ1-2,-,TRBV20-1,14,TRBD1,TGCAGTGCTGAGATGGGGGACAGGGGCTATGGCTACACCTTC,CSAEMGDRGYGYTF
TRBJ2-7,-,TRBV10-3,12,-,TGTGCCATCAGTGGTAGCTCCTACGAGCAGTACTTC,CAISGSSYEQYF
TRBJ2-7,many,TRBV21-1,15,-,TGTGCCAGCAGCAAAGGGGCTTGTAGCTCCTACGAGCAGTACTTC,CASSKGACSSYEQYF
TRBJ2-3,many,TRBV3-1,15,TRBD2,TGTGCCAGCAGCCTACTAGCGGGAGACCTCCTTGGCCAGTATTTT,CASSLLAGDLLGQYF
TRBJ2-5,-,TRBV5-1,17,-,TGCGCCAGCAGCTTGGGGTTGGTAGCGATTATCTCGGAGACCCAGTACTTC,CASSLGLVAIISETQYF
TRBJ1-5,few,TRBV29-1,13,-,TGCAGCGTTAAAGGGCCCCCAGGGCAGCCCCAGCATTTT,CSVKGPPGQPQHF
TRBJ2-7,-,TRBV19,14,TRBD2,TGTGCCAGTAGTGACGAGCGGGAAACCTACGAGCAGTACTTC,CASSDERETYEQYF
TRBJ2-1,many,TRBV7-2,11,-,TGTGCCAGCAGCTTAGCAAATGAGCAGTTCTTC,CASSLANEQFF
TRBJ2-5,few,TRBV20-1,13,-,TGCAGTGCTAAGTTCGGGAGCCGGGAGACCCAGTACTTC,CSAKFGSRETQYF
TRBJ2-1,few,TRBV29-1,13,-,TGCAGCGTCTCTCGGGCTAGTATGAATGAGCAGTTCTTC,CSVSRASMNEQFF
TRBJ2-1,few,TRBV6-5,15,-,TGTGCCAGCAGTTATGGGCTGGCGAGGGAGAATGAGCAGTTCTTC,CASSYGLARENEQFF
TRBJ2-5,many,TRBV20-1,14,-,TGCAGTGCTAGTGAGACGGGAGTGGATGAGACCCAGTACTTC,CSASETGVDETQYF